This T cell receptor beta chain originates from a study of control samples from healthy donors and cancer patients (dated by TCRdb to 2018 to 2021). Concerning this clone itself: It lacks a known antigen. No base quality values were provided; no much bigger clone lies one nucleotide off.

Library prep was done by the immunoSEQ multiplex PCR assay. Held by TCRdb, this immuneACCESS table contains in-frame sequences only and omits some clones. Under half of the omission traces to an unresolved V gene where checked; the cause of the rest is unknown. This sample holds fewer than 200,000 clones; 90% to 95% were observed only once. Of the sample, 4.1% falls within the top ten clones. Sequences SEHNR (CDR1) and FQNEAQ (CDR2) are obtained from the germline V gene (reference sequence). Its CDR3 holds 15 amino acids, cysteine through phenylalanine. Here the CDR3 DNA is all that survives: 45 bases in frame from base 1. Cut back by 2 bases and 4 bases, the V and J ends lie 14 bases apart.

The sequenced sample consisted of blood. The rearranged segments are TRBV7-9 and TRBJ1-1, with the D gene uncertain. The TCR sequence derives from a woman aged 55-69 years in good health. DNA sequence: TGTGCCAGCAGCTTATCACCCTTGGGGATCACTGAAGCTTTCTTT. Its translation is CASSLSPLGITEAFF.